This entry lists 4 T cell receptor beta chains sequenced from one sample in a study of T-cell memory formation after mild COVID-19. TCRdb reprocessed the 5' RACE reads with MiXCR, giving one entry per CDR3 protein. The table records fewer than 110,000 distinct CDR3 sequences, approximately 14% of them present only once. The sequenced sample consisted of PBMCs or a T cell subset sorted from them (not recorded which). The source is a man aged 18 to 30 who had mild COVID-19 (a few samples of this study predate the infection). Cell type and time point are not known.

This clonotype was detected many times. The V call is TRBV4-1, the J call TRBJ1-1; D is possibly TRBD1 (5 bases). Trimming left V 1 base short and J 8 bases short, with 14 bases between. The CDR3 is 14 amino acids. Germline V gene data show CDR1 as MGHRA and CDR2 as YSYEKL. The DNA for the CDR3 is TGCGCCAGCAGCCAAGCGACTGGGGGAATAGAAGCTTTCTTT. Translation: CASSQATGGIEAFF.

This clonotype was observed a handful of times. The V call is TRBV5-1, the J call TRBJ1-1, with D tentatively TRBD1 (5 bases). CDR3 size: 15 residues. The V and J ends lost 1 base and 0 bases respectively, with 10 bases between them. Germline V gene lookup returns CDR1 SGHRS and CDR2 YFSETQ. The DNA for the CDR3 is TGCGCCAGCAGCTTGTCCCGACAGATGAACACTGAAGCTTTCTTT. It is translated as CASSLSRQMNTEAFF.

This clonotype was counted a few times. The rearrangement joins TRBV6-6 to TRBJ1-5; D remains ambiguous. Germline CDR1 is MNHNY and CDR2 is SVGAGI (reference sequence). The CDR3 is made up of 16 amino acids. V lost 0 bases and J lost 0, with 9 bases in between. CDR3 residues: CASSYSMWNSNQPQHF. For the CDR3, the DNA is TGTGCCAGCAGTTACTCCATGTGGAATAGCAATCAGCCCCAGCATTTT.

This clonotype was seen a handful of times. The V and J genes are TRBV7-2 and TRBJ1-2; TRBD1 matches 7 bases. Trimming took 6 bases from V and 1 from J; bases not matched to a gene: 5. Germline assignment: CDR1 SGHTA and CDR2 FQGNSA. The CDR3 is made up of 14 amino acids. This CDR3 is CASRGQTYNYGYTF. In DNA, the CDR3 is TGTGCCAGCAGGGGACAGACGTATAACTATGGCTACACCTTC.